The following is a T cell receptor beta chain sequence with its context. Its antigen is unknown. The sample originates from a study of identical twins. Study results and limitations: Conclusions were based on cross-sectional statistical analysis, without following the same donors.

MiXCR, applied by TCRdb to the 5' RACE reads, yields one record per CDR3 protein. The sample has about 470,000 distinct CDR3 sequences, 20% to 25% seen once; the top ten hold about 2.9%. These records were also assigned to another study, of T cells expressing NK-cell markers. As that study records: The TCR beta repertoires were obtained from sorted CD3+CD56+NKG2C+, CD3+CD56+NKG2C- and CD3+CD56-NKG2C+ T cells.

The sequence was collected from a woman aged 18-29 years in good health. What was sequenced was CD4+ T cells sorted from blood.

The DNA for the CDR3 is TGTGCCAGCAGTTACCTCCAGCGCACAGATACGCAGTATTTT. Protein: CASSYLQRTDTQYF. The chain uses TRBV6-2 or TRBV6-3 and TRBJ2-3, with D unresolved. CDR3 length: 14 amino acids. Germline V gene data show CDR1 as MNHEY and CDR2 as SVGEGT. V was trimmed by 2 bases and J by 1 base, leaving 7 bases between them.